Described below is a single TCR beta chain sequence and its context. The authors' processing: Estimation of nucleated cell counts was performed using reference gene primer amplification. Some clones are missing from TCRdb's copy, which holds only in-frame ones; the method was immunoSEQ multiplex PCR. That table furnishes V, J and clone size, whereas the DNA furnished D and trimming. The sample contains under 450,000 clones, 75% to 90% of which appear only once. This entry belongs to a study of blood T cell repertoires in COVID-19. For the study at large: Acute and convalescent COVID-19 samples came from the United States, Italy and Spain. Sample material is recorded as cDNA or gDNA derived from T cells, B-cell-depleted T cells, or PBMCs.

This CDR3 has 13 residues. The V gene's germline CDR1 is MRHNA and CDR2 SNTAGT. With 5 bases clipped from V and 2 bases from J, the junction kept 1 base outside the gene matches. The source material was peripheral blood. The rearrangement uses TRBV6-4 and TRBJ1-2; 8 bases agree with TRBD1. This sequence originates from a woman aged 60-75 years with COVID-19, enrolled during active disease. CDR3 in DNA: TGTGCCAGCAGTCGGGACAGGAACTATGGCTACACCTTC. This sequence encodes CASSRDRNYGYTF.